This T cell receptor beta chain derives from a study of CD4 and CD8 cells across lung adenocarcinoma regions. The germline V gene has CDR1 WNHNN and CDR2 SYGVQD (reference sequence). The V end lost 9 bases, the J end lost 13 bases, and 24 bases lay between the germline ends. This CDR3 region has 14 residues. TCRdb re-derived calls from the PCR reads in MiXCR, one entry per CDR3 protein. This sample has fewer than 20,000 distinct CDR3 sequences, with under 60% found just once. Localized lung adenocarcinoma, a non-small cell lung cancer, affected the donors. The chain employs TRBV10-1 and TRBJ2-2; no clear D. Input material: CD8+ T cells from the center of a lung tumor. The TCR was taken from a female donor with lung adenocarcinoma. The CD4 and CD8 labels of this study may be unreliable. CDR3 DNA: TGCGCCAGTTCGCAGGCTGAGAGCACCGAGACGCTGTTTTTT. It encodes CASSQAESTETLFF.